One TCR beta chain is described in this entry. The data originate from a study of blood T cell repertoires in COVID-19. Study-wide context: The study drew acute and convalescent COVID-19 samples from the United States, Italy and Spain. Nucleic acid was either cDNA or gDNA, and it came from T cells, B-cell-depleted T cells, or PBMCs.

Authors' data handling: Nucleated cell number was recorded as an estimate derived from reference gene primer amplification. Libraries were prepared by immunoSEQ multiplex PCR; TCRdb keeps only in-frame clonotypes and omits some of them. The V and J calls and the clone size are those of that table, but D and trimming were determined from the DNA. The sample includes roughly 320,000 clones, around nine tenths seen only once; the top ten take 1% to 1.5%. Sequenced sample: peripheral blood. The TCR was taken from a man between 65 and 85 years old with acute or convalescent COVID-19.

The CDR3: CASSPPVAHRYTQYF. CDR3 coding DNA: TGTGCCAGCAGCCCCCCTGTGGCCCACCGATATACGCAGTATTTT. This chain connects TRBV21-1 to TRBJ2-3; the table's D gene call, TRBD1, was not cross checked with the DNA. TRBV21-1 is annotated as a pseudogene. The CDR3 totals 15 residues.